This TCR beta chain comes out of a study of T cells after yellow fever vaccination. The ends were cut back, 5 bases at V and 5 bases at J, with 11 bases in the middle. The CDR3 spans 13 residues. Germline V gene data show CDR1 as MGHDK and CDR2 as SYGVNS. Each CDR3 protein gets one entry after TCRdb re-called the 5' RACE reads with MiXCR. Of 300,000 to 400,000 distinct CDR3 sequences listed, around 13% are singletons. At least ten counts were recorded for this clonotype. Its target is not known. Findings and limits, study-wide: The appearance of a small share of clonotypes in both CD4 and CD8 compartments was observed. Clones from primary vaccination mostly reappeared after the booster (96% CD4, around 90% CD8). A secondary response was less intense yet reached its peak sooner, at day 5 versus 15.

The sample was CD4+ T cells sorted from PBMCs, taken 15 days after the yellow fever booster vaccination. The sequence came from a man aged 18 to 30 who received the YFV17D yellow fever vaccine. The J gene is TRBJ2-3, the V gene TRBV25-1; D not certain. CDR3 residues: CASSLDGGDTQYF. The CDR3 coding sequence is TGTGCCAGCAGTCTCGACGGTGGAGATACGCAGTATTTT.